A selection of T cell receptor beta chains follows, all from one sample in a study of T cell responses to AZD1222 COVID-19 vaccine. Repertoires were generated with immunoSEQ multiplex PCR, while TCRdb's copy carries only in-frame clones and drops some. The sample carries 110,000 to 150,000 clones, about 93% recorded once. The input for sequencing was peripheral blood, taken on day 0 of AZD1222 vaccination. These receptors were obtained from an adult in good health. Both conserved end residues are part of each CDR3. Fields, in order: J gene, clone size, V gene, D gene, CDR3 DNA, CDR3 protein. The D gene is left open where the match is weak. The size of a clone is reported for some rows only, either as once, few or many, or as a class for expanded clones.

j_gene: TRBJ2-1; abundance: NA; v_gene: TRBV12-3/TRBV12-4; d_gene: TRBD2; CDR3nt: TGTGCCAGCAAACAGCGGGGGTACAATGAGCAGTTCTTC; CDR3aa: CASKQRGYNEQFF
j_gene: TRBJ2-7; abundance: NA; v_gene: TRBV11-1; d_gene: TRBD1; CDR3nt: TGTGCCAGCAGCTTAGCACCGACAGGGGGCGGCGAGCAGTACTTC; CDR3aa: CASSLAPTGGGEQYF
j_gene: TRBJ1-5; abundance: NA; v_gene: TRBV6-2/TRBV6-3; d_gene: TRBD1; CDR3nt: TGTGCCAGCAGCACCTCGACCGGGACAGGGGTACAGCCCCAGCATTTT; CDR3aa: CASSTSTGTGVQPQHF
j_gene: TRBJ1-1; abundance: NA; v_gene: TRBV5-1; d_gene: NA; CDR3nt: TGCGCCAGCAGCCTGGACGGGGACACTGAAGCTTTCTTT; CDR3aa: CASSLDGDTEAFF
j_gene: TRBJ1-2; abundance: once; v_gene: TRBV6-1; d_gene: NA; CDR3nt: TGTGCCAGCAGTGATAAGTCGGCCTATGGCTACACCTTC; CDR3aa: CASSDKSAYGYTF
j_gene: TRBJ2-7; abundance: NA; v_gene: TRBV29-1; d_gene: TRBD1; CDR3nt: TGCAGCGTTGGAGGGGACAGGGTTGACGAGCAGTACTTC; CDR3aa: CSVGGDRVDEQYF
j_gene: TRBJ2-1; abundance: NA; v_gene: TRBV11-3; d_gene: NA; CDR3nt: TGTGCCAGCAGCTTAGTTACAGGGAGCGATGAGCAGTTCTTC; CDR3aa: CASSLVTGSDEQFF
j_gene: TRBJ2-2; abundance: once; v_gene: TRBV11-2; d_gene: TRBD1; CDR3nt: TGTGCCAGCAGCTCAAGGAAGGGGGCTGGGACCGGGGAGCTGTTTTTT; CDR3aa: CASSSRKGAGTGELFF
j_gene: TRBJ2-7; abundance: NA; v_gene: TRBV3-1/TRBV3-2; d_gene: TRBD2; CDR3nt: TGTGCCAGCAGCCAGATCGGACTAGCGCCTAAAATTTCCTACGAGCAGTACTTC; CDR3aa: CASSQIGLAPKISYEQYF
j_gene: TRBJ2-2; abundance: NA; v_gene: TRBV21-1; d_gene: NA; CDR3nt: TGTGCCAGCAGGACCCATTCGAACACCGGGGAGCTGTTTTTT; CDR3aa: CASRTHSNTGELFF
j_gene: TRBJ1-2; abundance: NA; v_gene: TRBV30; d_gene: NA; CDR3nt: TGTGCCTGGAGCGGTGAGGAAGGAGTTTTTTATGGCTACACCTTC; CDR3aa: CAWSGEEGVFYGYTF
j_gene: TRBJ2-1; abundance: NA; v_gene: TRBV12-3/TRBV12-4; d_gene: NA; CDR3nt: TGTGCCAGCAGGAGAGCCAGCGGGAATGAGCAGTTCTTC; CDR3aa: CASRRASGNEQFF
j_gene: TRBJ2-7; abundance: NA; v_gene: TRBV4-2; d_gene: TRBD1; CDR3nt: TGTGCCAGCAGCCAAGATCCCGGGACAGGGGGGGACTACGAGCAGTACTTC; CDR3aa: CASSQDPGTGGDYEQYF
j_gene: TRBJ2-1; abundance: NA; v_gene: TRBV28; d_gene: NA; CDR3nt: TGTGCCAGCAGTTTGGCGCGTTGGGAGCAGTTCTTC; CDR3aa: CASSLARWEQFF
j_gene: TRBJ1-4; abundance: once; v_gene: TRBV21-1; d_gene: NA; CDR3nt: TGTGCCAGCAGCAAACGGGGGGCACCTAATGAAAAACTGTTTTTT; CDR3aa: CASSKRGAPNEKLFF
j_gene: TRBJ2-7; abundance: NA; v_gene: TRBV7-3; d_gene: NA; CDR3nt: TGTGCCAGCAGTCCGGGACGTAAAAGCGAGCAGTACTTC; CDR3aa: CASSPGRKSEQYF
j_gene: TRBJ1-5; abundance: NA; v_gene: TRBV28; d_gene: TRBD1; CDR3nt: TGTGCCAGCAGTTCGGACAGGGACCGTCAGCCCCAGCATTTT; CDR3aa: CASSSDRDRQPQHF
j_gene: TRBJ2-3; abundance: NA; v_gene: TRBV30; d_gene: TRBD2; CDR3nt: TGTGCCTGGAGTGCGCCCTTTTTAGCGGGAGTTCTCTATACGCAGTATTTT; CDR3aa: CAWSAPFLAGVLYTQYF
j_gene: TRBJ2-1; abundance: NA; v_gene: TRBV10-1; d_gene: TRBD2; CDR3nt: TGCGCCAGCAGTGAAGGGGCTAGCGGGAAGAATGAGCAGTTCTTC; CDR3aa: CASSEGASGKNEQFF
j_gene: TRBJ2-4; abundance: NA; v_gene: TRBV30; d_gene: NA; CDR3nt: TGTGCCTGGAGTGTTGGGGGCGGCAAAAACATTCAGTACTTC; CDR3aa: CAWSVGGGKNIQYF
j_gene: TRBJ2-5; abundance: NA; v_gene: TRBV7-6; d_gene: TRBD2; CDR3nt: TGTGCCAGCAGCCCCCGGACTAGCGGGAGTGTTCGGGAGACCCAGTACTTC; CDR3aa: CASSPRTSGSVRETQYF
j_gene: TRBJ2-1; abundance: NA; v_gene: TRBV19; d_gene: NA; CDR3nt: TGTGCCAGTAGTATAGATCCGCCTCCCGGCTACAATGAGCAGTTCTTC; CDR3aa: CASSIDPPPGYNEQFF
j_gene: TRBJ1-5; abundance: once; v_gene: TRBV2; d_gene: TRBD1; CDR3nt: TGTGCCAGCAGCGCCGAACAGGGGAGCAATCAGCCCCAGCATTTT; CDR3aa: CASSAEQGSNQPQHF
j_gene: TRBJ1-2; abundance: NA; v_gene: TRBV30; d_gene: TRBD1; CDR3nt: TGTGCCTGGAGTCTTGGGACAGGGGTACGTGGCTACACCTTC; CDR3aa: CAWSLGTGVRGYTF
j_gene: TRBJ2-7; abundance: NA; v_gene: TRBV10-3; d_gene: NA; CDR3nt: TGTGCCATCAGTGATGGGTGGGGCGAGCAGTACTTC; CDR3aa: CAISDGWGEQYF
j_gene: TRBJ2-7; abundance: NA; v_gene: TRBV28; d_gene: NA; CDR3nt: TGTGCCAGCAGTCCCCAATACGAGCAGTACTTC; CDR3aa: CASSPQYEQYF
j_gene: TRBJ2-7; abundance: NA; v_gene: TRBV7-8; d_gene: TRBD2; CDR3nt: TGTGCCAGCAGCTTAAGTGCGGGGGAAAGCTACGAGCAGTACTTC; CDR3aa: CASSLSAGESYEQYF
j_gene: TRBJ1-6; abundance: many; v_gene: TRBV30; d_gene: NA; CDR3nt: TGTGCCTGGAGTGTTTCAGGGATAGGTTCACCCCTCCACTTT; CDR3aa: CAWSVSGIGSPLHF
j_gene: TRBJ2-2; abundance: NA; v_gene: TRBV5-6; d_gene: TRBD2; CDR3nt: TGTGCCAGCAGCCCCGGACTAGCGTACGCCGGGGAGCTGTTTTTT; CDR3aa: CASSPGLAYAGELFF
j_gene: TRBJ1-5; abundance: NA; v_gene: TRBV6-5; d_gene: NA; CDR3nt: TGTGCCAGCAGTATGCGGGACCCTAGCAATCAGCCCCAGCATTTT; CDR3aa: CASSMRDPSNQPQHF
j_gene: TRBJ2-7; abundance: NA; v_gene: TRBV27; d_gene: NA; CDR3nt: TGTGCCAGCAGTTTAGAGGGGAAGGGGGCCTACGAGCAGTACTTC; CDR3aa: CASSLEGKGAYEQYF
j_gene: TRBJ1-1; abundance: NA; v_gene: TRBV12-3/TRBV12-4; d_gene: NA; CDR3nt: TGTGCCAGCAGTTTGACGGGCACTGAAGCTTTCTTT; CDR3aa: CASSLTGTEAFF
j_gene: TRBJ2-5; abundance: NA; v_gene: TRBV29-1; d_gene: NA; CDR3nt: TGCAGCGTTGAGGGAGGACAGCTCCAGGTTGAGACCCAGTACTTC; CDR3aa: CSVEGGQLQVETQYF
j_gene: TRBJ2-7; abundance: once; v_gene: TRBV10-3; d_gene: TRBD2; CDR3nt: TGTGCCATCAGTGATAGCGGGAGTATCTACGAGCAGTACTTC; CDR3aa: CAISDSGSIYEQYF
j_gene: TRBJ1-4; abundance: NA; v_gene: TRBV6-5; d_gene: NA; CDR3nt: TGTGCCAGCGGGAGGAGCAGGGGTAGCGAAAAACTGTTTTTT; CDR3aa: CASGRSRGSEKLFF
j_gene: TRBJ2-1; abundance: NA; v_gene: TRBV4-2; d_gene: TRBD1; CDR3nt: TGTGCCAGCAGCCAAGACGGGACAGAAAACAATGAGCAGTTCTTC; CDR3aa: CASSQDGTENNEQFF